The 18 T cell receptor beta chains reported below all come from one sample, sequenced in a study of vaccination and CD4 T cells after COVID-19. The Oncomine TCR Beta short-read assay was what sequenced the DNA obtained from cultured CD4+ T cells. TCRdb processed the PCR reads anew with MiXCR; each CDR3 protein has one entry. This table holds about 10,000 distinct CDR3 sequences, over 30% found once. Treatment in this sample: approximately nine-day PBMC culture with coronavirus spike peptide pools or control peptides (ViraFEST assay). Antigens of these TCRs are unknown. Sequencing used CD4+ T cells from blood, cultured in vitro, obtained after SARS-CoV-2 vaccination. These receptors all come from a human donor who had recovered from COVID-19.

The CDR3 reads CASRRDTAMVPRNYEQFF. The CDR3 DNA reads as TGTGCCAGCAGGCGGGATACAGCTATGGTCCCCAGGAATTATGAGCAGTTCTTC. The rearrangement uses TRBV7-2 and TRBJ2-1; tentative D call: TRBD2 (6 bases). This CDR3 region has 18 residues. The ends were cut back, 6 bases at V and 8 bases at J, with 29 bases in the middle. Germline values: CDR1 SGHTA, CDR2 FQGNSA.

CDR3 nucleotides: TGTGCCAGCAGCTCCCGTCTAGCGGGAGGGCGTAATGAGCAGTTCTTC. Its protein product is CASSSRLAGGRNEQFF. This rearrangement joins TRBV7-2 to TRBJ2-1, with 12 bases identical to TRBD2. There are 16 residues in the CDR3. In germline, CDR1 is SGHTA, CDR2 FQGNSA. V lost 4 bases and J lost 7; bases outside the gene matches: 8.

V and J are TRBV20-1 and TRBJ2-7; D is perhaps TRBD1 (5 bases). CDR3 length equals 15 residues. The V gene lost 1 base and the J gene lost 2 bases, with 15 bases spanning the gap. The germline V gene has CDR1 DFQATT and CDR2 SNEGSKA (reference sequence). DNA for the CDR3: TGCAGTGCTAGAGTGAGTTCGTGGGGCACCTACGAGCAGTACTTC. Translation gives CSARVSSWGTYEQYF.

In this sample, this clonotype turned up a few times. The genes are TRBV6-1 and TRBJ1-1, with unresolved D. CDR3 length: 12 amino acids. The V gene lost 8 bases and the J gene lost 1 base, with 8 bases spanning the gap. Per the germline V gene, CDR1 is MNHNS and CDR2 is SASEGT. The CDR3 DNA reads TGTGCCAGCCAGCAGGAGAACACTGAAGCTTTCTTT. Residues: CASQQENTEAFF.

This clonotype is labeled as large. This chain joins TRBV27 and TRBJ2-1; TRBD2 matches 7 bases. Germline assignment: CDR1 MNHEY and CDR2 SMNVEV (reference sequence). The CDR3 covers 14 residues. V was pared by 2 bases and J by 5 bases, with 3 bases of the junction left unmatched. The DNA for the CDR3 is TGTGCCAGCAGTTTACGGGACTACCACAATGAGCAGTTCTTC. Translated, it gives CASSLRDYHNEQFF.

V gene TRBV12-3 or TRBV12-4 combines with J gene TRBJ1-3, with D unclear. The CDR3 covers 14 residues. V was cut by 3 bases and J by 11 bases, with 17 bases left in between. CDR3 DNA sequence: TGTGCCAGCAGTTTGGAAGGTGTAGTGGGCGCCATATATTTT. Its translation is CASSLEGVVGAIYF.

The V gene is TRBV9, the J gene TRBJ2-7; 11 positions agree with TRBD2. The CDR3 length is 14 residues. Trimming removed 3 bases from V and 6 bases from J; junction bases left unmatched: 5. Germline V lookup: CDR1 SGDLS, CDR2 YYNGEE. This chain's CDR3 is CASSETSGSFEQYF. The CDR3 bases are TGTGCCAGCAGCGAAACTAGCGGGAGTTTCGAGCAGTACTTC.

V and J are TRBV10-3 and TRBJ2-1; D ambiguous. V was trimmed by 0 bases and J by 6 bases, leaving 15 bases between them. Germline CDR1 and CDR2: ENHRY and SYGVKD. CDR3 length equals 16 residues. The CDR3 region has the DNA TGTGCCATCAGTGAGTCATCGGGCCACGAGAGCAATGAGCAGTTCTTC. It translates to CAISESSGHESNEQFF.

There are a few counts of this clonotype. The DNA for the CDR3 is TGTGCCAGCAGTGAGGACAGGGGGCTCGAGCAGTTCTTC. It translates to CASSEDRGLEQFF. The chain employs TRBV6-1 and TRBJ2-1; 11 bases agree with TRBD1. Looked up from germline, CDR1 is MNHNS and CDR2 is SASEGT. Trimming cost V 3 bases and J 10 bases; bases outside gene matches: 2. There are 13 residues in the CDR3.

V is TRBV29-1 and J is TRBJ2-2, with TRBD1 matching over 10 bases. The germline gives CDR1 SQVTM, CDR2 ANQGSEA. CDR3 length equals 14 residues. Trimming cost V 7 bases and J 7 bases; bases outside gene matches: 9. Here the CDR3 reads CSAYDRGLGGELFF. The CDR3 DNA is TGCAGCGCTTACGACAGGGGGCTGGGCGGGGAGCTGTTTTTT.

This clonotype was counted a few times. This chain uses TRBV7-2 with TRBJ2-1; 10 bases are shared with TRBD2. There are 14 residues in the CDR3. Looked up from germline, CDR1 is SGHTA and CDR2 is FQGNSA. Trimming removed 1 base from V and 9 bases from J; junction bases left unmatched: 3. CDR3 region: CASSLVSGRIEQFF. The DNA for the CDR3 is TGTGCCAGCAGCTTAGTTAGCGGGAGGATTGAGCAGTTCTTC.

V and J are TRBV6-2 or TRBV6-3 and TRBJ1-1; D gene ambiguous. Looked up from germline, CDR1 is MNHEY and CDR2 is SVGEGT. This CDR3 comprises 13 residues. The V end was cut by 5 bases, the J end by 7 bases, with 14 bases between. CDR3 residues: CASSPSLSIEAFF. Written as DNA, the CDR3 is TGTGCCAGCAGTCCCTCCTTGAGCATTGAAGCTTTCTTT.

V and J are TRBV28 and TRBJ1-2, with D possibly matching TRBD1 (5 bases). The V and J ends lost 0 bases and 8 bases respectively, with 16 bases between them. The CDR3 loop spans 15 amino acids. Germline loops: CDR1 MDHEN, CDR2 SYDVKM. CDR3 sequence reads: CASSLWGRAKGGYTF. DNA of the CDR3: TGTGCCAGCAGTTTATGGGGCAGGGCGAAGGGGGGCTACACCTTC.

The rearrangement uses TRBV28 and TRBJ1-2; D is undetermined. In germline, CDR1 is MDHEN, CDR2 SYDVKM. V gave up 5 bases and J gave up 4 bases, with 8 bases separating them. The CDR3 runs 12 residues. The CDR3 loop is CASSLLRYGYTF. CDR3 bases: TGTGCCAGCAGTCTCCTCCGCTATGGCTACACCTTC.

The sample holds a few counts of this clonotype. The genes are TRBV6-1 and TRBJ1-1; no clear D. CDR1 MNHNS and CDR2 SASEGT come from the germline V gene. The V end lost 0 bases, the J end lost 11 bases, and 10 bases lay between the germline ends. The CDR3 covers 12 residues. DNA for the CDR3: TGTGCCAGCAGTGAAGCGGGCAAGGAGGCTTTCTTT. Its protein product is CASSEAGKEAFF.

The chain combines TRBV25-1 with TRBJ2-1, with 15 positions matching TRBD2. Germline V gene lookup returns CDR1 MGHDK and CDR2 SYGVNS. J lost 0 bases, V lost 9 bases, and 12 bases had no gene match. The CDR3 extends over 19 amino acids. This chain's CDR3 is CARIHPGLAGGPSYNEQFF. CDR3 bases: TGTGCCAGGATCCACCCGGGACTAGCGGGAGGTCCCTCCTACAATGAGCAGTTCTTC.

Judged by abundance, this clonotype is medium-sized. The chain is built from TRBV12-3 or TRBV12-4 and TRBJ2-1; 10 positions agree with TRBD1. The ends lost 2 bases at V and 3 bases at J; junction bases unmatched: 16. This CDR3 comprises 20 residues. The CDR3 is CASSLTPGTGAKGGYNEQFF. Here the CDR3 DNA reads TGTGCCAGCAGTTTAACCCCCGGGACAGGGGCCAAGGGTGGCTACAATGAGCAGTTCTTC.

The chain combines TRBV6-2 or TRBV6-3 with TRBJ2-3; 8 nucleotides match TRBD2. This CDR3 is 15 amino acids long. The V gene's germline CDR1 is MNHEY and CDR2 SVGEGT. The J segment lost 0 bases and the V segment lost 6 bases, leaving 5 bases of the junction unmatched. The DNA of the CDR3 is TGTGCCAGCAGGCCCCCGGGGGGGAGCACAGATACGCAGTATTTT. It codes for CASRPPGGSTDTQYF.